This T cell receptor (beta chain) was profiled in a study of T cell clonality in common variable immunodeficiency. Germline CDR1 is KGHSH and CDR2 is LQKENI. The V segment lost 4 bases and the J segment 3 bases; nucleotides outside the gene matches: 4. The CDR3 consists of 14 residues. The table came from immunoSEQ multiplex PCR; TCRdb's copy has only in-frame clones and leaves some out. Found here are under 45,000 clones, no singletons; the ten largest cover about 3.6%. Comment on this clone: The read gets to within 3 residues of the CDR3 end, and the germline J gene fills in the rest.

Sample: peripheral blood mononuclear cells. The TCR originated in a person aged 18 to 70 in good health. The V call is TRBV18, the J call TRBJ2-7; 9 bases are a match to TRBD1. Incomplete CDR3 DNA: TGTGCCAGCTCACGCAGACAGGGGGTCTACGAG. Translation gives CASSRRQGVYE. The full CDR3 reads CASSRRQGVYEQYF.